Following are 18 T cell receptor beta chains from one sample sequenced in a study of OX40 agonist ivuxolimab in advanced cancers. Here immunoSEQ multiplex PCR was the method, and the copy in TCRdb shows in-frame clones only, minus some. This table holds about 33,000 clones, about 88% found once. Sequencing was performed on CD4+ or CD8+ T cells sorted from blood, taken in a trial of the OX40 agonist ivuxolimab. The receptors here all came from an adult with an advanced solid tumor such as melanoma, head and neck, liver or kidney cancer.

About this clone: Given a much more abundant clone one base away, this may be a read error. J is TRBJ2-7 and V is TRBV13; no definite D call. Trimming took off 1 base at V and 1 base at J, with 2 bases between the two ends. Germline lookup yields CDR1 PRHDT and CDR2 FYEKMQ (reference sequence). The CDR3 runs to 12 residues. The CDR3 DNA reads TGTGCCAGCAGCTTAGATTCCTACGAGCAGTACTTC. Its protein product is CASSLDSYEQYF.

The chain joins TRBV6-5 to TRBJ2-5; 8 bases fit TRBD2. The CDR3 consists of 16 residues. V trimming: 0 bases; J trimming: 5 bases; junction bases outside the gene matches: 8. The germline gives CDR1 MNHEY, CDR2 SVGAGI. The CDR3 nucleotides are TGTGCCAGCAGTTACTCGGTTAGCGGGAATACTGAGACCCAGTACTTC. This gives the protein CASSYSVSGNTETQYF.

This rearrangement joins TRBV5-1 to TRBJ2-5; 11 positions match TRBD2. The germline V gene has CDR1 SGHRS and CDR2 YFSETQ. V lost 4 bases and J lost 4; bases outside the gene matches: 0. This CDR3 comprises 13 residues. CDR3 DNA sequence: TGCGCCAGCAGCGGGACTAGCGGAGAGACCCAGTACTTC. It yields the protein CASSGTSGETQYF.

This chain connects TRBV4-1 to TRBJ2-1; 13 bases match TRBD2. The trim removed 1 base at V and 8 bases at J, leaving 2 bases unmatched. From germline, CDR1 is MGHRA and CDR2 YSYEKL. This CDR3 spans 15 amino acids. The CDR3 bases are TGCGCCAGCAGCCAAGTCGGGACTAGCGGGGATGAGCAGTTCTTC. Amino acids: CASSQVGTSGDEQFF.

This clone is deemed medium-sized. The gene calls are TRBV4-2 and TRBJ2-3; TRBD2 matches 8 bases. Germline CDR1 LGHNA, CDR2 YNFKEQ. V trimming: 1 base; J trimming: 6 bases; junction bases outside the gene matches: 9. This CDR3 is 16 amino acids long. In DNA, the CDR3 is TGTGCCAGCAGCCAAGTTGAGGCTAGCGGGCCGGATACGCAGTATTTT. Translation: CASSQVEASGPDTQYF.

J is TRBJ2-1 and V is TRBV11-2; TRBD2 agrees at 11 bases. V was pared by 2 bases and J by 10 bases, with 10 bases of the junction left unmatched. CDR1 and CDR2 (germline): SGHAT, FQNNGV. The CDR3 extends over 16 amino acids. The CDR3 sequence is CASSLWGTSGSGEQFF. The CDR3 nucleotides read TGTGCCAGCAGCTTATGGGGTACTAGCGGGAGTGGAGAGCAGTTCTTC.

Points on this clone: Other DNA variants within this sample encode the same CDR3. The gene calls are TRBV28 and TRBJ2-3; TRBD2 matches 7 bases. The CDR3 length is 14 residues. The V and J ends lost 3 bases and 1 base, in that order; junction bases with no gene match: 1. From germline, CDR1 is MDHEN and CDR2 SYDVKM. DNA for the CDR3: TGTGCCAGCAGTTTCCTAGCGGGCACAGATACGCAGTATTTT. It specifies CASSFLAGTDTQYF.

The rearrangement links TRBV6-5 to TRBJ2-5, with 12 positions matching TRBD1. The germline gives CDR1 MNHEY, CDR2 SVGAGI. Trimming removed 4 bases from V and 3 bases from J; junction bases left unmatched: 6. This CDR3 spans 16 amino acids. This CDR3 reads CASSSTGTGGEETQYF. The CDR3 DNA reads TGTGCCAGCAGTTCAACCGGGACAGGGGGCGAAGAGACCCAGTACTTC.

In this sample, this clone turned up once. The genes are TRBV27 and TRBJ2-1; tentatively, D is TRBD1 or TRBD2 (5 bases each). The germline gives CDR1 MNHEY, CDR2 SMNVEV (reference sequence). Between the trimmed V and J ends, which lost 4 bases and 6 bases, there was a span of 22 bases. This CDR3 comprises 17 residues. The CDR3 reads CASSYPKAGKGVNEQFF. The CDR3 DNA reads TGTGCCAGCAGTTATCCCAAGGCGGGTAAAGGGGTCAATGAGCAGTTCTTC.

The gene calls are TRBV9 and TRBJ2-7; D is undetermined. V dropped 0 bases and J dropped 2 bases, with 9 bases sitting between them. The V gene's germline CDR1 is SGDLS and CDR2 YYNGEE. CDR3 length equals 14 residues. CDR3 in DNA: TGTGCCAGCAGCGTAGAGGGCAAGCCCTACGAGCAGTACTTC. Protein sequence: CASSVEGKPYEQYF.

The chain recombines TRBV5-1 with TRBJ2-2, with 9 bases aligning to TRBD1. This CDR3 is built from 14 residues. Unmatched junction bases numbered 6, after V lost 5 bases and J lost 7 bases. The germline V gene has CDR1 SGHRS and CDR2 YFSETQ. The CDR3 DNA reads TGCGCCAGCAGATTACAGGGGGCAAGCGGGGAGCTGTTTTTT. Protein sequence: CASRLQGASGELFF.

V and J are TRBV4-1 and TRBJ2-7, with 15 bases matching TRBD2. CDR1 is MGHRA and CDR2 is YSYEKL in the germline V gene. The CDR3 spans 16 residues. V was pared by 4 bases and J by 3 bases, with 4 bases of the junction left unmatched. The CDR3 is CASSPGLAGGFYEQYF. CDR3 coding DNA: TGCGCCAGCAGCCCGGGACTAGCGGGAGGATTCTACGAGCAGTACTTC.

The chain uses TRBV29-1 and TRBJ1-4, with D uncertain. CDR1 and CDR2 from the germline V gene are SQVTM and ANQGSEA. V dropped 4 bases and J dropped 7 bases, with 13 bases sitting between them. CDR3 length equals 13 residues. The CDR3 DNA is TGCAGCGTTGGGGCCCTCGGGAGTGAAAAACTGTTTTTT. Its protein product is CSVGALGSEKLFF. Based on the CDR3 plus reference TRBV29-1 and TRBJ1-4, the full variable domain is SAVISQKPSRDICQRGTSLTIQCQVDSQVTMMFWYRQQPGQSLTLIATANQGSEATYESGFVIDKFPISRPNLTFSTLTVSNMSPEDSSIYLCSVGALGSEKLFFGSGTQLSVL.

The J gene is TRBJ2-1, the V gene TRBV9; D could derive from TRBD1 or TRBD2 (6 bases each). V was trimmed by 0 bases and J by 7 bases, leaving 14 bases between them. Germline loops: CDR1 SGDLS, CDR2 YYNGEE. This CDR3 region has 15 residues. The chain's CDR3 is CASSVEGGAMNEQFF. Written as DNA, the CDR3 is TGTGCCAGCAGCGTAGAGGGGGGAGCAATGAATGAGCAGTTCTTC.

V usage is TRBV7-2 and J usage is TRBJ2-7; TRBD2 agrees at 10 bases. This CDR3 is built from 15 residues. Trimming took 4 bases from V and 9 from J; bases not matched to a gene: 12. Germline CDR1 and CDR2: SGHTA and FQGNSA. The CDR3 nucleotides are TGTGCCAGCAGCTCCGTAGGCGGGACTAGCGCTGTGCAGTACTTC. Translation: CASSSVGGTSAVQYF.

The chain combines TRBV27 with TRBJ2-1; the D gene is possibly TRBD1 (5 bases). Trimming removed 5 bases at V and 15 bases at J, with 14 bases between. Germline V gives CDR1 MNHEY, CDR2 SMNVEV (reference sequence). There are 11 residues in the CDR3. The chain's CDR3 is CASSAQGRVFF. CDR3 nucleotides: TGTGCCAGCAGTGCCCAGGGTAGGGTGTTCTTC.

The chain carries TRBV5-1 and TRBJ1-4; TRBD1 might be the D (6 bases). This CDR3 has 14 amino acids. V lost 4 bases and J 1 base, leaving 8 bases between the germline ends. Germline CDR1 SGHRS, CDR2 YFSETQ. The CDR3: CASSPGVTNEKLFF. The CDR3 DNA follows: TGCGCCAGCAGCCCAGGGGTAACTAATGAAAAACTGTTTTTT. Using reference TRBV5-1 and TRBJ1-4 for the parts outside the CDR3, the full variable domain is KAGVTQTPRYLIKTRGQQVTLSCSPISGHRSVSWYQQTPGQGLQFLFEYFSETQRNKGNFPGRFSGRQFSNSRSEMNVSTLELGDSALYLCASSPGVTNEKLFFGSGTQLSVL.

This clone turned up a few times. The chain uses TRBV6-5 and TRBJ1-1, with D possibly being TRBD1 (6 bases). Trimming shortened V by 4 bases and J by 11 bases, and 23 bases separated the two germline ends. In germline, CDR1 is MNHEY, CDR2 SVGAGI. The CDR3 runs to 15 residues. DNA of the CDR3: TGTGCCAGCAGTTCAGGAGGGGGAACACGCCGTATTGCTTTCTTT. Residues: CASSSGGGTRRIAFF.